The clone carrying this T cell receptor (beta chain) was seen repeatedly, ten times or more. What it recognizes is unknown. The TCR beta cDNA libraries contained unique molecular identifiers. Between roughly 0.9 and 11 million T cells gave rise to around 500,000 cDNA molecules. Using its own MiXCR run on the PCR reads, TCRdb lists one record per CDR3 protein. This sample has fewer than 850,000 distinct CDR3 sequences, with 25% to 30% found just once. The data belong to a study of post-analysis software for immune sequencing data. Whole-study findings and limits: F measure grouped same-batch samples tightly together. TRBV segments more frequent in patients than in controls numbered five and included TRBV5-6, TRBV5-1 and TRBV20-1.

With V trimmed by 4 bases and J by 5 bases, 8 bases remained unmatched. CDR1 and CDR2 from the germline V gene are SGHTA and FQGNSA. This CDR3 has 14 residues. The sequence came from a girl aged 5-17 years with multiple sclerosis. Sequenced: blood. The rearrangement uses TRBV7-2 and TRBJ2-7; 7 nucleotides line up with TRBD1. This chain's CDR3 is CASSSDRWSHEQYF. For the CDR3, the DNA is TGTGCCAGCAGCTCGGACAGGTGGAGCCACGAGCAGTACTTC. The variable domain in full, completed from reference TRBV7-2 and TRBJ2-7, reads GAGVSQSPSNKVTEKGKDVELRCDPISGHTALYWYRQSLGQGLEFLIYFQGNSAPDKSGLPSDRFSAERTGGSVSTLTIQRTQQEDSAVYLCASSSDRWSHEQYFGPGTRLTVT.